These T cell receptor beta chains were read from a single sample in a study of CD8 T cells in Susac syndrome. TCRdb re-called the immunoSEQ multiplex PCR reads with MiXCR, one entry per CDR3 protein. The top ten hold around 0.093% of the sample, which has about 210,000 distinct CDR3 sequences, about 95% seen once. The sequencing input was CD4+ T cells from PBMCs. The receptor set was obtained from a human donor in good health. The CDR3 runs from the conserved cysteine through the conserved F or W. A D gene is named only where the DNA matches it firmly. Size values are once, few and many counts, or a class for expanded clones, and some rows have none.

clone_size	v_call	d_call	j_call	cdr3_nt	cdr3_aa
-	TRBV28	-	TRBJ2-2	TGTGCCACCCGTCTCCTAATGGCCGGGGAGCTGTTTTTT	CATRLLMAGELFF
-	TRBV12-5	TRBD1	TRBJ2-2	TGTGCTAGTGGTTTGGAGCACAGGGGGCTAGGTCCAGGGAACACCGGGGAGCTGTTTTTT	CASGLEHRGLGPGNTGELFF
-	TRBV4-1	-	TRBJ2-1	TGCGCCAGCAGCCAAGATAACGCGGGTGGGAGCAATGAGCAGTTCTTC	CASSQDNAGGSNEQFF
-	TRBV9	-	TRBJ1-1	TGTGCCAGCAGTGCGGGGACTGAAGCTTTCTTT	CASSAGTEAFF
-	TRBV29-1	TRBD1	TRBJ1-1	TGCAGCGCGGTAGGGGGCGCAGGGGACACTGAAGCTTTCTTT	CSAVGGAGDTEAFF
-	TRBV5-1	TRBD1	TRBJ1-5	TGTGCCAGCAGTTCCGGGACAGTTAATCAGCCCCAGCATTTT	CASSSGTVNQPQHF
-	TRBV12-3/TRBV12-4	-	TRBJ2-7	TGTGCCAGCAGTACCTCGACTGATGGGTACGAGCAGTACTTC	CASSTSTDGYEQYF
-	TRBV5-1	TRBD1	TRBJ2-5	TGCGCCAGCAGCACCGGACAGGGTAGAGAGACCCAGTACTTC	CASSTGQGRETQYF
-	TRBV20-1	TRBD1	TRBJ1-2	TGCAGTGCTAGTTTAGGGGACAGGCTAGGCTACACCTTC	CSASLGDRLGYTF
-	TRBV29-1	-	TRBJ2-5	TGCAGCGTTGAAGGACCACAAGAGACCCAGTACTTC	CSVEGPQETQYF
once	TRBV15	TRBD2	TRBJ2-1	TGTGCCACCAGCAGCGACCTAGCGGGGGATTACAATGAGCAGTTCTTC	CATSSDLAGDYNEQFF
-	TRBV29-1	TRBD2	TRBJ2-1	TGCAGCGGATTTGGCGCCTCAGCGGGGCCTGAGCAGTTCTTC	CSGFGASAGPEQFF
-	TRBV20-1	TRBD2	TRBJ2-3	TGCAGTGGAGTAGCGGGGGGGCCCGGCACAGATACGCAGTATTTT	CSGVAGGPGTDTQYF
-	TRBV7-2	-	TRBJ2-7	TGTGCCAGCAGCTTAGGCGCTACAACAGGCGAGCAGTACTTC	CASSLGATTGEQYF
-	TRBV5-4	-	TRBJ2-3	TGTGCCAGCAGCTTGGATCAAGGGTATCAAGATACGCAGTATTTT	CASSLDQGYQDTQYF
-	TRBV29-1	TRBD2	TRBJ2-3	TGCAGCGTTGAAAGACTAGCGGGAGTGCAAGATACGCAGTATTTT	CSVERLAGVQDTQYF
-	TRBV5-1	-	TRBJ1-1	TGCGCCAGCAGCTTGGTATCAGGAACGAACACTGAAGCTTTCTTT	CASSLVSGTNTEAFF
-	TRBV29-1	-	TRBJ2-7	TGCAGCGTTGGGGACCCAGGGGAAAGGTACTTC	CSVGDPGERYF
once	TRBV20-1	-	TRBJ1-2	TGCAGTGCTAGCCCATCAGGGGAGGGGGGCTACACCTTC	CSASPSGEGGYTF
once	TRBV28	TRBD2	TRBJ2-3	TGTGCCAGCAGTTTTACTAGTCGGGCGGGAGTGCTAGGCACAGATACGCAGTATTTT	CASSFTSRAGVLGTDTQYF
-	TRBV25-1	TRBD1	TRBJ2-5	TGTGCCAGCAGTGAATCGTCTGGGGGCGCGACAGGGGGTCAAGAGACCCAGTACTTC	CASSESSGGATGGQETQYF
-	TRBV12-3/TRBV12-4	-	TRBJ1-6	TGTGCCAGCAGTTTAGTTTGGGATTCACCCCTCCACTTT	CASSLVWDSPLHF
-	TRBV20-1	TRBD2	TRBJ2-5	TGCAGTGCTAGAGATTCGCGGGGGGGCAAAGAGACCCAGTACTTC	CSARDSRGGKETQYF
-	TRBV18	TRBD2	TRBJ2-3	TGTGCCAGCTCACCAACGTACGGGACTAGCCCCACAGATACGCAGTATTTT	CASSPTYGTSPTDTQYF
once	TRBV3-1	-	TRBJ2-7	TGTGCCAGCAGCCCGTCTAGGGTGCCCTACGAGCAGTACTTC	CASSPSRVPYEQYF
-	TRBV15	TRBD1	TRBJ2-5	TGTGCCACCAGCAGATGGACAGGCCAAGAGACCCAGTACTTC	CATSRWTGQETQYF
-	TRBV15	TRBD1	TRBJ2-3	TGTGCCACGGGAGACAGGGGTAGCACAGATACGCAGTATTTT	CATGDRGSTDTQYF
-	TRBV29-1	-	TRBJ2-1	TGCAGCGTTCCACCACGAAACAGGGTACGCAATGAGCAGTTCTTC	CSVPPRNRVRNEQFF
-	TRBV7-3	-	TRBJ2-1	TGTGCCAGCAGCCAAAATAGAAACTCCTACAATGAGCAGTTCTTC	CASSQNRNSYNEQFF
-	TRBV20-1	TRBD2	TRBJ2-1	TGCAGTGCTAAGAGCGGGAGAGGAGCGGGGTACAATGAGCAGTTCTTC	CSAKSGRGAGYNEQFF
-	TRBV29-1	-	TRBJ2-1	TGCAGCGTTGAAGGGCCCCCGAACCAAGGTGAGCAGTTCTTC	CSVEGPPNQGEQFF
-	TRBV6-5	-	TRBJ1-2	TGTGCCAGCAGTTATCACCGTAAGAATGGCTACACCTTC	CASSYHRKNGYTF
-	TRBV6-5	-	TRBJ1-4	TGTGCCAGCAGTTACCAAGACCGAATAGGGGAAAAACTGTTTTTT	CASSYQDRIGEKLFF
-	TRBV9	TRBD2	TRBJ2-3	TGTGCCAGCAGCGTGCTAGCGGGAGAGGGCACAGATACGCAGTATTTT	CASSVLAGEGTDTQYF
-	TRBV29-1	-	TRBJ2-5	TGCAGCGTTGCCCCCAGGGACTCCGAGACCCAGTACTTC	CSVAPRDSETQYF
-	TRBV6-5	-	TRBJ1-1	TGTGCCAGCAGCCCCCCGGGGAGGAAGACTGAAGCTTTCTTT	CASSPPGRKTEAFF
-	TRBV20-1	-	TRBJ1-2	TGCAGTGCTAGCAGGGAGAGGGAAACGGGCAAAGGCTACACCTTC	CSASRERETGKGYTF
-	TRBV20-1	TRBD1	TRBJ1-5	TGCAGTGCTGGACAGGGGTCGGGCAATCAGCCCCAGCATTTT	CSAGQGSGNQPQHF
-	TRBV3-1	TRBD1	TRBJ1-2	TGTGCCAGCAGCCTACGGGGACAGGGAAATGTTGGCTACACCTTC	CASSLRGQGNVGYTF
-	TRBV24-1	-	TRBJ2-3	TGTGCCACCAGTGATTGGACCACAGATACGCAGTATTTT	CATSDWTTDTQYF